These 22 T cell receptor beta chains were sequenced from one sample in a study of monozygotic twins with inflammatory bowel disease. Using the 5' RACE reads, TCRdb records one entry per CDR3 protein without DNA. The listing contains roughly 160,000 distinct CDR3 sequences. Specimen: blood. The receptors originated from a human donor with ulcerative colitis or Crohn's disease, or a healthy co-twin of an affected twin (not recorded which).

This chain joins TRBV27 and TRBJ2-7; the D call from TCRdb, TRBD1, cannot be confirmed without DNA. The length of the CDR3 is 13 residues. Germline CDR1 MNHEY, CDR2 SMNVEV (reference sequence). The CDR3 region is CASSFGTGYEQYF.

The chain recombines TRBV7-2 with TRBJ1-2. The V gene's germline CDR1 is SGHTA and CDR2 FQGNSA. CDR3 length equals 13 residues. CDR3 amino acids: CASSLGREGGYTF.

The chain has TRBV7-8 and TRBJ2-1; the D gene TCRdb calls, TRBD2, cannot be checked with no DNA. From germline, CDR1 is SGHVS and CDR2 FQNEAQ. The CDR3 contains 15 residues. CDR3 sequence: CASSRSGGSYNEQFF.

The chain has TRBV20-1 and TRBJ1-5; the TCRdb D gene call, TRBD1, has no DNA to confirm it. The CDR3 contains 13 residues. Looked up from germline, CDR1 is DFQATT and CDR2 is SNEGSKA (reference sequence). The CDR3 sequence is CSASGGPHQPQHF.

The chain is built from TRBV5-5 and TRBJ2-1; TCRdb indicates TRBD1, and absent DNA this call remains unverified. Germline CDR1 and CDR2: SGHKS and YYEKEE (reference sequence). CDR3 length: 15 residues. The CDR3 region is CASSPGQGDYNEQFF.

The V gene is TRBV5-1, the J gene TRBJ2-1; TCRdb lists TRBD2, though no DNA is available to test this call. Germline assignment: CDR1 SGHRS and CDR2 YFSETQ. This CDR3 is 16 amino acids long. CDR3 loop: CASSPSGGSSYNEQFF.

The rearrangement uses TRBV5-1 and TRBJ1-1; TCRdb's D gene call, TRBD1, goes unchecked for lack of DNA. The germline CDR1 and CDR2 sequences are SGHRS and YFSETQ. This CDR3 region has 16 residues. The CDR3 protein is CASSLGTNRGLTEAFF.

CDR3 in amino acids: CASSFSDKETQYF. The rearrangement uses TRBV28 and TRBJ2-5. Germline loops: CDR1 MDHEN, CDR2 SYDVKM. This CDR3 contains 13 residues.

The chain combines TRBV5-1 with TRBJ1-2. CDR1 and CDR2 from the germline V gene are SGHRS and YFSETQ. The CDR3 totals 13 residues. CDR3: CASSYAGDYGYTF.

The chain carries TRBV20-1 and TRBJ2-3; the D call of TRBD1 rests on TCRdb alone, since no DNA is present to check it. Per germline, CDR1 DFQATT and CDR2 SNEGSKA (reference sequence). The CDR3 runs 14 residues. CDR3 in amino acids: CSASSGISTDTQYF.

The CDR3 reads CASSLANSEQFF. The genes are TRBV12-3 or TRBV12-4 and TRBJ2-1. The CDR3 has 12 amino acids.

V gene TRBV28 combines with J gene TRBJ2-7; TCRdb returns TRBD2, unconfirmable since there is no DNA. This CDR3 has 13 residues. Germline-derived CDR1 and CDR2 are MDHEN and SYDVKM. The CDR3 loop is CASSRALRYEQYF.

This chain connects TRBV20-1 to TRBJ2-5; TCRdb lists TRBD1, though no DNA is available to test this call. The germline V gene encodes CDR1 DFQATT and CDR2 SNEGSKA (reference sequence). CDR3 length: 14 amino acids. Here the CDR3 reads CSARDWGGQETQYF.

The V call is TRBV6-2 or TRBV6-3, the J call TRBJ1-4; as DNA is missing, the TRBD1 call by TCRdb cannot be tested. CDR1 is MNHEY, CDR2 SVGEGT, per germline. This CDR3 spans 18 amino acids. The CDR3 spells CASSGHLGRRRKNEKLFF.

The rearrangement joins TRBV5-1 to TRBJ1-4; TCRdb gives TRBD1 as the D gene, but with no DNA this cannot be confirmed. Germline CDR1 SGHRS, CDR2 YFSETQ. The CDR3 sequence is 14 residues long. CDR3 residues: CASSSRGGGEKLFF.

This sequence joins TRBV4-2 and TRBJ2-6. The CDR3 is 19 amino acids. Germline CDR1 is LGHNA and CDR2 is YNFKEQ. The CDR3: CASSQRLASGYSGANVLTF.

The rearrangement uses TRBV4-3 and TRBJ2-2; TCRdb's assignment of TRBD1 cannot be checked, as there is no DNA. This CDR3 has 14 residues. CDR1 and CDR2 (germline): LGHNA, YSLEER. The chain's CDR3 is CASSRGFNTGELFF.

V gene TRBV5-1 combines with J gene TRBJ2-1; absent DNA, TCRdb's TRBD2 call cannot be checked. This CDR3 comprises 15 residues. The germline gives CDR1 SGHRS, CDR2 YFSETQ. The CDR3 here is CASSLAAGNSNEQFF. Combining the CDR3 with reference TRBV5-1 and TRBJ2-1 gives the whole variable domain KAGVTQTPRYLIKTRGQQVTLSCSPISGHRSVSWYQQTPGQGLQFLFEYFSETQRNKGNFPGRFSGRQFSNSRSEMNVSTLELGDSALYLCASSLAAGNSNEQFFGPGTRLTVL.

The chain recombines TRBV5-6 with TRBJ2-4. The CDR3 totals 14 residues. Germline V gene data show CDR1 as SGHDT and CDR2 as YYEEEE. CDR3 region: CASSLEGAKNIQYF.

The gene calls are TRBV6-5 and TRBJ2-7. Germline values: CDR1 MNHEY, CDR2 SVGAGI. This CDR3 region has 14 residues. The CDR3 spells CASSYREVAYEQYF.

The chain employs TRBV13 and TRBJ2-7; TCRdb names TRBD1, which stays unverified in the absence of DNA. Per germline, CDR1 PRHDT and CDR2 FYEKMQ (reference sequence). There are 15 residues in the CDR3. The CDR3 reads CASSPATGTSYEQYF.

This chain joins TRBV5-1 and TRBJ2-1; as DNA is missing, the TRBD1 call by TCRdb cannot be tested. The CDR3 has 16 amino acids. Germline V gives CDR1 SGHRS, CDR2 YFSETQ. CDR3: CASSSNTGAKGNEQFF. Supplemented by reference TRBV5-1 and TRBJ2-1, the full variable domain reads KAGVTQTPRYLIKTRGQQVTLSCSPISGHRSVSWYQQTPGQGLQFLFEYFSETQRNKGNFPGRFSGRQFSNSRSEMNVSTLELGDSALYLCASSSNTGAKGNEQFFGPGTRLTVL.